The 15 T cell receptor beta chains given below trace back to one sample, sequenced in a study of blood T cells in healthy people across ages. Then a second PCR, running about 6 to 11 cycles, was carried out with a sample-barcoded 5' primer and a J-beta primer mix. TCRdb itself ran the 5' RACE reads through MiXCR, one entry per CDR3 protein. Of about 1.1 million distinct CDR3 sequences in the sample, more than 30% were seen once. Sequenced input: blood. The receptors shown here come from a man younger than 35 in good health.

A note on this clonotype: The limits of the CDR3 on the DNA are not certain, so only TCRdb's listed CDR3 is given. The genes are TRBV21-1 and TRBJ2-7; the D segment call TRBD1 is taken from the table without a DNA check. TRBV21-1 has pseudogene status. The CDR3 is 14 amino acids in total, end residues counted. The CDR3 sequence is CAGSVGQGIYEQYF.

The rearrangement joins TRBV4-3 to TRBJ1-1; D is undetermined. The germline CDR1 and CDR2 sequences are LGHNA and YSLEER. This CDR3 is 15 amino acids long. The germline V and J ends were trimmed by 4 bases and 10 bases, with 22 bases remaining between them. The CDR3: CASSRNRDLVRGAFF. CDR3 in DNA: TGCGCCAGCAGCCGGAACCGAGATCTGGTCCGAGGAGCTTTCTTT.

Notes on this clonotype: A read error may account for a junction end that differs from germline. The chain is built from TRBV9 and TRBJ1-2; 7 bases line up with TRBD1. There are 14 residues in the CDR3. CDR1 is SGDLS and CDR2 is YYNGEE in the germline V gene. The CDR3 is CASGSGTANYGCTF. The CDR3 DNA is TGTGCCAGCGGGTCCGGGACAGCTAACTATGGCTGCACCTTC.

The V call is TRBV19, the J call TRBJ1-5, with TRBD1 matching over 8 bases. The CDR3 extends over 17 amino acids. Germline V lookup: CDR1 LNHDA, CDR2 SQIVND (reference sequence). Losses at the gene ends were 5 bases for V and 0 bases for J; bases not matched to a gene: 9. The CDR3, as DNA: TGTGCCAGTAGTCCGCGGACAGGGCCATATAGCAATCAGCCCCAGCATTTT. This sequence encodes CASSPRTGPYSNQPQHF.

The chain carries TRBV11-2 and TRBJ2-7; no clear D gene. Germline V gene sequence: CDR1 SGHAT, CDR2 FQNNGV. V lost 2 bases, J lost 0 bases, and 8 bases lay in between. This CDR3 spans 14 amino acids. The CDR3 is CASSLQVTSYEQYF. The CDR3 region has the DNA TGTGCCAGCAGCTTACAGGTCACCTCCTACGAGCAGTACTTC.

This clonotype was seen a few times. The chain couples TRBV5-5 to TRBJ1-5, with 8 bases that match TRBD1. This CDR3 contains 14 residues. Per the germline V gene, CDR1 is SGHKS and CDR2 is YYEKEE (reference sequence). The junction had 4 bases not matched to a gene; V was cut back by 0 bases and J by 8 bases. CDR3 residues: CASSLDRGLEPQHF. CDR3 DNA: TGTGCCAGCAGCTTGGACAGGGGGTTGGAGCCCCAGCATTTT.

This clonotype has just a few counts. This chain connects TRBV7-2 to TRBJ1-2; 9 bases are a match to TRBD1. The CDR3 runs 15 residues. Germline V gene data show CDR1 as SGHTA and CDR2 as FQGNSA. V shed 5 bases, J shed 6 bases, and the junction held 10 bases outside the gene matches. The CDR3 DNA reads TGTGCCAGCAGCCCCCCCACCGGGACAGGGAATGGCTACACCTTC. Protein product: CASSPPTGTGNGYTF.

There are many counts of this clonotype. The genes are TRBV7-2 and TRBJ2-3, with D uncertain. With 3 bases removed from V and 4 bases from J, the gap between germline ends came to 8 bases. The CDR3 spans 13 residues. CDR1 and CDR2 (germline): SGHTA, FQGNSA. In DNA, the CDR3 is TGTGCCAGCAGCTTTACAGAGGCAGATACGCAGTATTTT. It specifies CASSFTEADTQYF. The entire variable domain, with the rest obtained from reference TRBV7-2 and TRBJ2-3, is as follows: GAGVSQSPSNKVTEKGKDVELRCDPISGHTALYWYRQSLGQGLEFLIYFQGNSAPDKSGLPSDRFSAERTGGSVSTLTIQRTQQEDSAVYLCASSFTEADTQYFGPGTRLTVL.

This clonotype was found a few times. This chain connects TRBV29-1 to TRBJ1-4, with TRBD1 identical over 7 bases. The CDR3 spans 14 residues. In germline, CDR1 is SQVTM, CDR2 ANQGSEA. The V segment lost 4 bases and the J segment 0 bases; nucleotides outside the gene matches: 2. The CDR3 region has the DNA TGCAGCGTTGGCGACAGGGCAACTAATGAAAAACTGTTTTTT. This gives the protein CSVGDRATNEKLFF.

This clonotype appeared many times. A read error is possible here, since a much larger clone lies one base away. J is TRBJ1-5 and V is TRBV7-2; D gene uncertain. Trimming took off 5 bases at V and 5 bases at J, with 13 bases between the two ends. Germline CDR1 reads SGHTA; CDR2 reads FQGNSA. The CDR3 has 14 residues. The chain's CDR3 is CASSVYSGDQPQHF. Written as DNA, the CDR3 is TGTGCCAGCAGCGTATACAGTGGGGATCAGCCCCAGCATTTT. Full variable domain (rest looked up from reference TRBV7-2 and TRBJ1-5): GAGVSQSPSNKVTEKGKDVELRCDPISGHTALYWYRQSLGQGLEFLIYFQGNSAPDKSGLPSDRFSAERTGGSVSTLTIQRTQQEDSAVYLCASSVYSGDQPQHFGDGTRLSIL.

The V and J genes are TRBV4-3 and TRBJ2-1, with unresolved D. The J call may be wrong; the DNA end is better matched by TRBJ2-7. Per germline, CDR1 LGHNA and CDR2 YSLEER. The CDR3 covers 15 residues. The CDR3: CASSQARSSYNEQYF. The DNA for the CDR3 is TGCGCCAGCAGCCAAGCGAGGAGCTCCTACAATGAGCAGTACTTC.

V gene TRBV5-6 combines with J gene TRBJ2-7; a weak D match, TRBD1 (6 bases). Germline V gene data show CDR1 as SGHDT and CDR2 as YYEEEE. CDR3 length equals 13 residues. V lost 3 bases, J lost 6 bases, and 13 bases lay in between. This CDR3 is CASSWGTSGEQYF. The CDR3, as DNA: TGTGCCAGCAGCTGGGGGACATCGGGCGAGCAGTACTTC.

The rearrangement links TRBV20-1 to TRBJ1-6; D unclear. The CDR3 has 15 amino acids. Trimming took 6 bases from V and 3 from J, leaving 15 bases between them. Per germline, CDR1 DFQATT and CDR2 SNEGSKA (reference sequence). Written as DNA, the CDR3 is TGCAGTGCCAGGACGGCTGCATTCTATAATTCACCCCTCCACTTT. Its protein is CSARTAAFYNSPLHF.

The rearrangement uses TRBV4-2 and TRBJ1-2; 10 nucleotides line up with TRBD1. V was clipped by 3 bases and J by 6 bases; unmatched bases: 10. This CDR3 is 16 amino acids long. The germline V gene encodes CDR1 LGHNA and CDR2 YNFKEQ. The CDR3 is CASSQTTGGGLDGYTF. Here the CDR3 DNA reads TGTGCCAGCAGCCAGACGACAGGGGGCGGATTGGATGGCTACACCTTC.

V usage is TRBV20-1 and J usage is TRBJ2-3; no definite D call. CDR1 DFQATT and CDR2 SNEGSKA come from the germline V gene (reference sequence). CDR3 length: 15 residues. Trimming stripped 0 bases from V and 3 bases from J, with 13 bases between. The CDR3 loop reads CSARDYSVGTDTQYF. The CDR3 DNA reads TGCAGTGCTAGAGATTACTCCGTTGGGACAGATACGCAGTATTTT.